The 27 T cell receptor beta chains listed next were all sequenced from one sample in a study of OX40 agonist ivuxolimab in advanced cancers. The repertoire was sequenced with immunoSEQ multiplex PCR; TCRdb's copy has only in-frame clones and lacks some. The profile shows roughly 80,000 clones, 90% of them singletons. The sequencing used CD4+ or CD8+ T cells sorted from blood, collected in a trial of the OX40 agonist ivuxolimab. The receptors come from an adult with an advanced solid tumor such as melanoma, head and neck, liver or kidney cancer.

V and J are TRBV28 and TRBJ1-2; D is possibly TRBD1 (6 bases). V was trimmed by 6 bases and J by 3 bases, leaving 11 bases between them. Germline CDR1 and CDR2: MDHEN and SYDVKM. There are 13 residues in the CDR3. CDR3 bases: TGTGCCAGCAGCCAGGGGCTAGACTATGGCTACACCTTC. Translating gives CASSQGLDYGYTF.

The J gene is TRBJ2-5, the V gene TRBV11-3; possible D gene TRBD1, 6 bases. The CDR3 sequence is 16 residues long. V lost 2 bases, J lost 5 bases, and 18 bases lay in between. Germline V gene lookup returns CDR1 SGHNT and CDR2 YENEEA. The CDR3 loop is CASSLHWTEVGETQYF. CDR3 DNA sequence: TGTGCCAGCAGCTTACATTGGACAGAGGTCGGGGAGACCCAGTACTTC.

V is TRBV5-5 and J is TRBJ1-1; 7 bases fit TRBD1. The CDR3 sequence is 17 residues long. Germline CDR1 SGHKS, CDR2 YYEKEE (reference sequence). V was clipped by 0 bases and J by 0 bases; unmatched bases: 8. The CDR3, as DNA: TGTGCCAGCAGCTTGGGTCAGGGGGGACTCATGAACACTGAAGCTTTCTTT. It translates to CASSLGQGGLMNTEAFF.

The chain combines TRBV27 with TRBJ1-2; the D gene is possibly TRBD1 (5 bases). The CDR3 is made up of 13 amino acids. With 8 bases removed from V and 4 bases from J, the gap between germline ends came to 14 bases. Per the germline V gene, CDR1 is MNHEY and CDR2 is SMNVEV (reference sequence). The CDR3 reads CASGDGAFYGYTF. The DNA for the CDR3 is TGTGCCAGCGGTGACGGGGCCTTCTATGGCTACACCTTC.

This clone was counted once. The genes are TRBV5-1 and TRBJ1-1; the D is unclear. In germline, CDR1 is SGHRS, CDR2 YFSETQ. The V end lost 4 bases, the J end lost 3 bases, and 10 bases lay between the germline ends. The CDR3 loop spans 13 amino acids. DNA for the CDR3: TGCGCCAGCAGCCTCGACACCTACACTGAAGCTTTCTTT. It codes for CASSLDTYTEAFF.

V gene TRBV6-1 combines with J gene TRBJ2-1, with D possibly matching TRBD1 (5 bases). The CDR3 totals 11 residues. Trimming stripped 11 bases from V and 4 bases from J, with 9 bases between. Germline CDR1 MNHNS, CDR2 SASEGT. The CDR3 nucleotides are TGTGCCGGGGCCATATACAATGAGCAGTTCTTC. It codes for CAGAIYNEQFF.

The chain combines TRBV7-2 with TRBJ2-4; 15 positions match TRBD2. Germline assignment: CDR1 SGHTA and CDR2 FQGNSA. Losses at the gene ends were 6 bases for V and 5 bases for J; bases not matched to a gene: 5. The CDR3 consists of 16 residues. The CDR3 loop is CASSSGLAGGENIQYF. The CDR3 nucleotides are TGTGCCAGCAGTTCGGGACTAGCGGGGGGTGAAAACATTCAGTACTTC.

The rearrangement links TRBV28 to TRBJ1-2; tentatively, D is TRBD1 (6 bases). The V and J ends lost 5 bases and 8 bases respectively, with 18 bases between them. CDR3 size: 14 residues. Germline CDR1 is MDHEN and CDR2 is SYDVKM. The CDR3 protein is CASSIGPEGGGYTF. In nucleotides, the CDR3 is TGTGCCAGCAGTATTGGACCCGAAGGGGGAGGCTACACCTTC.

The genes are TRBV18 and TRBJ1-2; D unresolved. The CDR3 extends over 17 amino acids. Trimming took 2 bases from V and 4 from J, leaving 20 bases between them. Germline V CDR1 and CDR2: KGHSH, LQKENI. CDR3 sequence reads: CASSPSQNRGSSYGYTF. CDR3 coding DNA: TGTGCCAGCTCACCATCGCAAAACCGGGGTTCGAGCTATGGCTACACCTTC.

The chain has TRBV28 and TRBJ1-2; D unclear. The V end was cut by 4 bases, the J end by 0 bases, with 9 bases between. CDR1 is MDHEN and CDR2 is SYDVKM in the germline V gene. The CDR3 runs 14 residues. The CDR3 DNA reads TGTGCCAGCAGTTCCACGACAACTAACTATGGCTACACCTTC. It codes for CASSSTTTNYGYTF.

The chain joins TRBV19 to TRBJ2-2, with TRBD1 matching 8 bases. The CDR3 has 14 amino acids. Trimming removed 5 bases from V and 6 bases from J; junction bases left unmatched: 5. Per germline, CDR1 LNHDA and CDR2 SQIVND (reference sequence). CDR3 nucleotide sequence: TGTGCCAGTAGTGCAGACAGGGGTGCCGGGGAGCTGTTTTTT. Translation: CASSADRGAGELFF.

The chain carries TRBV7-2 and TRBJ1-3, with TRBD1 matching over 7 bases. With V trimmed by 1 base and J by 2 bases, 2 bases remained unmatched. Germline CDR1 reads SGHTA; CDR2 reads FQGNSA. The CDR3 totals 15 residues. The CDR3 loop reads CASSLGGTAGNTIYF. CDR3 bases: TGTGCCAGCAGCTTAGGTGGGACAGCTGGAAACACCATATATTTT.

This clone was seen once. This sequence joins TRBV30 and TRBJ1-1; D is unresolved. The CDR3 covers 16 residues. The germline gives CDR1 GTSNPN, CDR2 SVGIG (reference sequence). Trimming took 0 bases from V and 1 from J, leaving 15 bases between them. CDR3 DNA: TGTGCCTGGAGTGTACTAAAGGCCTTATCGAACACTGAAGCTTTCTTT. Its translation is CAWSVLKALSNTEAFF.

This clone was recorded a few times. V gene TRBV6-4 combines with J gene TRBJ1-1, with 7 bases lining up with TRBD1. CDR3 length: 14 amino acids. Germline trimming cut 6 bases from V and 7 bases from J; bases unmatched to any gene: 11. Germline CDR1 and CDR2: MRHNA and SNTAGT. CDR3 residues: CASSLTGPGVEAFF. CDR3 sequence (DNA): TGTGCCAGCAGCTTGACAGGGCCGGGAGTTGAAGCTTTCTTT.

CDR3 region: CASSFPGTGLFRGELFF. CDR3 nucleotide sequence: TGTGCCAGCAGTTTCCCCGGGACAGGACTCTTTCGCGGGGAGCTGTTTTTT. The chain recombines TRBV28 with TRBJ2-2; 8 nucleotides match TRBD1. The CDR3 runs to 17 residues. With V trimmed by 3 bases and J by 7 bases, 13 bases remained unmatched. Germline CDR1 and CDR2: MDHEN and SYDVKM.

V usage is TRBV28 and J usage is TRBJ2-7, with TRBD1 identical over 11 bases. The CDR3 length is 15 residues. V was clipped by 7 bases and J by 5 bases; unmatched bases: 10. In germline, CDR1 is MDHEN, CDR2 SYDVKM. The CDR3 DNA is TGTGCCAGCACCCCTGGGGACAGGGGGAGGGACGAGCAGTACTTC. Protein sequence: CASTPGDRGRDEQYF.

In its sample, this clone was seen once. The CDR3 sequence: CASGTSGSGTDTQYF. The CDR3 bases are TGCGCCAGCGGGACTAGCGGAAGTGGCACAGATACGCAGTATTTT. V and J are TRBV5-1 and TRBJ2-3; 11 bases are shared with TRBD2. Germline trimming cut 7 bases from V and 1 base from J; bases unmatched to any gene: 5. Per the germline V gene, CDR1 is SGHRS and CDR2 is YFSETQ. The CDR3 spans 15 residues.

This chain links TRBV28 with TRBJ2-5; D is unresolved. The CDR3 sequence is 12 residues long. Trimming took off 4 bases at V and 5 bases at J, with 8 bases between the two ends. Germline V gene data show CDR1 as MDHEN and CDR2 as SYDVKM. The CDR3: CASSSFRETQYF. For the CDR3, the DNA is TGTGCCAGCAGTTCTTTTAGGGAGACCCAGTACTTC.

The chain couples TRBV21-1 to TRBJ1-5. TRBV21-1 corresponds to a pseudogene. The CDR3 has 15 amino acids. The CDR3 reads CASSKEGGVGQPQHF. CDR3 nucleotides: TGTGCCAGCAGCAAAGAGGGGGGAGTGGGGCAGCCCCAGCATTTT.

This clone was seen once. This sequence joins TRBV5-6 and TRBJ1-4; D not certain. V gave up 1 base and J gave up 13 bases, with 17 bases separating them. The germline V gene has CDR1 SGHDT and CDR2 YYEEEE. The CDR3 totals 14 residues. CDR3 sequence: CASSLWWRTDGLFF. The CDR3 DNA reads as TGTGCCAGCAGCTTGTGGTGGCGGACTGACGGACTGTTTTTT. The whole variable domain, remainder taken from reference TRBV5-6 and TRBJ1-4, is DAGVTQSPTHLIKTRGQQVTLRCSPKSGHDTVSWYQQALGQGPQFIFQYYEEEERQRGNFPDRFSGHQFPNYSSELNVNALLLGDSALYLCASSLWWRTDGLFFGSGTQLSVL.

The rearrangement uses TRBV7-2 and TRBJ1-2, with unresolved D. Germline assignment: CDR1 SGHTA and CDR2 FQGNSA. CDR3 size: 13 residues. The V end lost 5 bases, the J end lost 0 bases, and 7 bases lay between the germline ends. CDR3 DNA: TGTGCCAGCAGCCCCGAAGCTAACTATGGCTACACCTTC. Translation: CASSPEANYGYTF.

The gene calls are TRBV7-6 and TRBJ2-7, with 7 bases lining up with TRBD2. The germline V gene has CDR1 SGHVS and CDR2 FNYEAQ. This CDR3 contains 16 residues. V lost 5 bases to trimming and J lost 0 bases; unmatched junction nucleotides: 10. CDR3 sequence reads: CASSLGLPDSSYEQYF. CDR3 nucleotides: TGTGCCAGCAGCCTGGGACTACCGGATAGCTCCTACGAGCAGTACTTC.

The chain couples TRBV7-6 to TRBJ2-7; TRBD2 aligns across 10 bases. Germline CDR1 is SGHVS and CDR2 is FNYEAQ. V gave up 3 bases and J gave up 4 bases; unmatched junction bases: 6. The CDR3 spans 15 residues. This chain's CDR3 is CASSLAGTSDYEQYF. As DNA, the CDR3 is TGTGCCAGCAGCTTGGCCGGGACTAGCGATTACGAGCAGTACTTC.

The count of this clone is one. The chain couples TRBV6-6 to TRBJ1-2, with unresolved D. This CDR3 is built from 16 residues. Germline values: CDR1 MNHNY, CDR2 SVGAGI (reference sequence). V was cut by 0 bases and J by 0 bases, with 11 bases left in between. The CDR3 region is CASSYSTTGSNYGYTF. CDR3 in DNA: TGTGCCAGCAGTTACTCGACGACGGGATCTAACTATGGCTACACCTTC.

The chain recombines TRBV19 with TRBJ1-2; unclear D gene. V gave up 4 bases and J gave up 4 bases, with 7 bases separating them. The V gene's germline CDR1 is LNHDA and CDR2 SQIVND (reference sequence). The CDR3 extends over 12 amino acids. The CDR3 is CASSTNFYGYTF. CDR3 coding DNA: TGTGCCAGTAGTACGAACTTCTATGGCTACACCTTC.

This rearrangement joins TRBV11-2 to TRBJ2-3, with D unclear. Trimming left V 4 bases short and J 3 bases short, with 11 bases between. From germline, CDR1 is SGHAT and CDR2 FQNNGV. The CDR3 totals 14 residues. DNA for the CDR3: TGTGCCAGCAGCTCAGTAGCTTCTACAGATACGCAGTATTTT. It translates to CASSSVASTDTQYF.

The V call is TRBV5-1, the J call TRBJ2-7, with a tentative D call TRBD1 (6 bases). Germline CDR1 reads SGHRS; CDR2 reads YFSETQ. CDR3 size: 13 residues. The ends were cut back, 3 bases at V and 6 bases at J, with 13 bases in the middle. The CDR3 spells CASSSLGTSEQYF. The CDR3 nucleotides are TGCGCCAGCAGCTCCCTCGGGACAAGCGAGCAGTACTTC.